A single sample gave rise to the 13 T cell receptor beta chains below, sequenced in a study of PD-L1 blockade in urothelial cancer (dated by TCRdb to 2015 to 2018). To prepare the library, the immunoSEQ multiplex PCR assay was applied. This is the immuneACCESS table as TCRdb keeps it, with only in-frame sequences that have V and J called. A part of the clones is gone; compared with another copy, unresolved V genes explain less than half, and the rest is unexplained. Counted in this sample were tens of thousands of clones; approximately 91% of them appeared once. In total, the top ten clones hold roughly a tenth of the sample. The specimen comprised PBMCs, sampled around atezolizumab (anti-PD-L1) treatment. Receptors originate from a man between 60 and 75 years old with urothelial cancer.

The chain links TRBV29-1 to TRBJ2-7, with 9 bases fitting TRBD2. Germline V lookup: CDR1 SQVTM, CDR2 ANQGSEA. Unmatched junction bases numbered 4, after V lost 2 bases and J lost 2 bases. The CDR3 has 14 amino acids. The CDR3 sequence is CSVELSSGTYEQYF. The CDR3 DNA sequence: TGCAGCGTTGAACTGTCTAGCGGGACCTACGAGCAGTACTTC.

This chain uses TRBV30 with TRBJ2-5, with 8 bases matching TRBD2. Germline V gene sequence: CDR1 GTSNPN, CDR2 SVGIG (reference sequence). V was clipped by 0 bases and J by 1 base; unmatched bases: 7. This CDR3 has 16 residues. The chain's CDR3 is CAWSVLGAGGQETQYF. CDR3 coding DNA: TGTGCCTGGAGTGTCTTAGGGGCGGGGGGCCAAGAGACCCAGTACTTC.

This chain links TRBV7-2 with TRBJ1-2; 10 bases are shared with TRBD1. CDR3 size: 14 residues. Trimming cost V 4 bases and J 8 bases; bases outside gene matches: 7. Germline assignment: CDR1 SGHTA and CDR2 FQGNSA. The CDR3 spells CASSSRPGQGGYTF. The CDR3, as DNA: TGTGCCAGCAGCTCAAGACCGGGACAGGGGGGCTACACCTTC.

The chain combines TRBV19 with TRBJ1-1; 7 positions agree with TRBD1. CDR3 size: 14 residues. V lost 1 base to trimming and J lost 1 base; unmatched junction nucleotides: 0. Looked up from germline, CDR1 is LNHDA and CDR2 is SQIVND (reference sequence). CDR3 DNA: TGTGCCAGTAGTATAGCAGGGGGGAACACTGAAGCTTTCTTT. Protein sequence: CASSIAGGNTEAFF. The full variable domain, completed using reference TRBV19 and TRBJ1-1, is DGGITQSPKYLFRKEGQNVTLSCEQNLNHDAMYWYRQDPGQGLRLIYYSQIVNDFQKGDIAEGYSVSREKKESFPLTVTSAQKNPTAFYLCASSIAGGNTEAFFGQGTRLTVV.

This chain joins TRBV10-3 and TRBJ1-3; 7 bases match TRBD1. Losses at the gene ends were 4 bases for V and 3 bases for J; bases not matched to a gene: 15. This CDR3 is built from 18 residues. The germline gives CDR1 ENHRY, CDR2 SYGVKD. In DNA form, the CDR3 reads TGTGCCATCAGTGGGAACAGGGGAAGCCTGGACGATGGAAACACCATATATTTT. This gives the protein CAISGNRGSLDDGNTIYF.

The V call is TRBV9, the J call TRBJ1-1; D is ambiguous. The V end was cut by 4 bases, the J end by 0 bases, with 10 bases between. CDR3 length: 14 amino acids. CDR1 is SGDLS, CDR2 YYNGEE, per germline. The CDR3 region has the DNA TGTGCCAGCAGCTTGCAGGCCGTGAACACTGAAGCTTTCTTT. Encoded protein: CASSLQAVNTEAFF.

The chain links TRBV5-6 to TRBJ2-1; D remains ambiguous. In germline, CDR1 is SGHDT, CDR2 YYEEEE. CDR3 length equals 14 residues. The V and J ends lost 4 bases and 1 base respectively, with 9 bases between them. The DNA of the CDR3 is TGTGCCAGCAGCCCGCAGATGTCCTACAATGAGCAGTTCTTC. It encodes CASSPQMSYNEQFF.

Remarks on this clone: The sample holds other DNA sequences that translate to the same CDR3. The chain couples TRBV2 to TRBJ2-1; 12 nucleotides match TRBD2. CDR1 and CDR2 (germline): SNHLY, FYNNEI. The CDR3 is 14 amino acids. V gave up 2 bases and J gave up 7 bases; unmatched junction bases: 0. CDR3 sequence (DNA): TGTGCCAGCAGTGAACTAGCGGGGGGGAATGAGCAGTTCTTC. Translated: CASSELAGGNEQFF.

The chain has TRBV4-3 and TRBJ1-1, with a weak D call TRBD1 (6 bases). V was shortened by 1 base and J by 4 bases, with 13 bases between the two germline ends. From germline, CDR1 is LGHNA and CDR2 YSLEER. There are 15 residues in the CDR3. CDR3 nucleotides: TGCGCCAGCAGCCAAGGACTGGGGGGGGCCACTGAAGCTTTCTTT. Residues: CASSQGLGGATEAFF.

This CDR3 is CATTWVASDTQYF. Written as DNA, the CDR3 is TGTGCCACCACATGGGTAGCTTCAGATACGCAGTATTTT. This sequence joins TRBV5-6 and TRBJ2-3; unclear D gene. V was pared by 9 bases and J by 4 bases, with 15 bases between. This CDR3 is 13 amino acids long. Germline V gene data show CDR1 as SGHDT and CDR2 as YYEEEE.

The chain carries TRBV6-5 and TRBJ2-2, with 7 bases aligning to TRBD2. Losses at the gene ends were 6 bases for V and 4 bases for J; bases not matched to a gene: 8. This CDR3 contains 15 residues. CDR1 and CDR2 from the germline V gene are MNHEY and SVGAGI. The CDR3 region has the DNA TGTGCCAGCAGCCTCCGGACTAGTCCCACCGGGGAGCTGTTTTTT. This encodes CASSLRTSPTGELFF.

CDR3 in DNA: TGTGCCAGTAGTAGACAGGGAAGCGATCAGCCCCAGCATTTT. This gives the protein CASSRQGSDQPQHF. The chain recombines TRBV19 with TRBJ1-5; 7 nucleotides align to TRBD1. CDR1 is LNHDA and CDR2 is SQIVND in the germline V gene (reference sequence). J gave up 5 bases and V 4 bases, and 5 bases lay outside the gene matches. The CDR3 has 14 amino acids.

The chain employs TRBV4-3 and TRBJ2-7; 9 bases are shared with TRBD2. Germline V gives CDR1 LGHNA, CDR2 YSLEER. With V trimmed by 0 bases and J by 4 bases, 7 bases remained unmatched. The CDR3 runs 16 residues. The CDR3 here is CASSQDRASGTYEQYF. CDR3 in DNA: TGCGCCAGCAGCCAAGATCGGGCTAGCGGGACATACGAGCAGTACTTC.